Included here is one T cell receptor beta chain sequence, with context. Its matching antigen is unknown. The CDR3 totals 11 residues. Germline CDR1 is SGHTA and CDR2 is FQGNSA. This record belongs to a study of monozygotic twins with inflammatory bowel disease. Samples each yielded cDNA through eight separate reactions. The authors ran two nested PCRs of approximately 16 and 10 cycles on TCRalpha and TCRbeta cDNA. TCRdb derives one entry per CDR3 protein from the 5' RACE reads, leaving out DNA. Across 200,000 to 250,000 distinct CDR3 sequences, the top ten clones capture approximately 7.7% of the sample. Study-wide findings and caveats: Compared with healthy twins, IBD patients shared fewer clonotypes with others, especially with disease activity.

The rearrangement links TRBV7-2 to TRBJ1-4. This receptor was identified in a human donor with ulcerative colitis or Crohn's disease, or a healthy co-twin of an affected twin (not recorded which). Sequencing input: blood. The CDR3 region is CASSLSGKLFF.